The subject of this entry is one T cell receptor beta chain. This entry comes from a study of CD8 T cells in Susac syndrome. With random hexamers, about 0.45 to 1 ug RNA was reverse transcribed. TCRdb independently ran MiXCR on the immunoSEQ multiplex PCR reads; one entry per CDR3 protein. The sample has under 150,000 distinct CDR3 sequences; 80% to 85% are singletons. Deletions cut 5 bases from V and 4 bases from J, with 16 bases between. The V gene's germline CDR1 is GTSNPN and CDR2 SVGIG (reference sequence). This CDR3 region has 14 residues. The TCR comes from a human donor with multiple sclerosis. Material for sequencing was CD8+ T cells from PBMCs. The rearrangement uses TRBV30 and TRBJ2-3; D is tentatively TRBD1 or TRBD2 (6 bases each). CDR3 nucleotide sequence: TGTGCCTGGGGGGGACTTGGGGGCCCAGATACGCAGTATTTT. This translates into CAWGGLGGPDTQYF.